Sequencing of this T cell receptor beta chain was carried out in a study of blood T cell repertoires in COVID-19 (dated by TCRdb to the early 2020s). For the study in its entirety: Samples covering the acute and convalescent phases of COVID-19 were provided by collaborators in the United States, Italy and Spain. Subjects who had been exposed to COVID-19, were actively infected with it, or had recovered from it provided the deeply sampled blood TCRbeta repertoires that made up the dataset. Where available, HLA class I and class II types were taken from metadata supplied by the sample provider and were not determined by assay-based typing. The material from the prospective study consisted of cDNA or gDNA derived from T cells, B-cell-depleted T cells, or PBMCs. The sample metadata nearly always contained a de-identified subject ID, COVID-19 status, age in years and sex. The repertoires were made available in a free public database intended to serve as a resource for research on the immune response to SARS-CoV-2. Samples were obtained from the ongoing ImmuneRACE study (first 160 participants) and from 1,200 or so subjects provided by 6 global collaborators. Paper-wide results and their limitations: The quantity of clinical and demographic metadata differed by source and by participant and was supplied without curation.

The immunoSEQ Assay, a bias-controlled multiplex PCR, was used to amplify TCRbeta CDR3 regions from genomic DNA. In the paper's pipeline: Nucleated cell counts per sample were estimated from amplification of reference gene primers within the assay. Sequence reads were collapsed and filtered to measure the absolute abundance of every unique TCRbeta CDR3 rearrangement. For each sample, productive Simpson clonality was calculated as the square root of Simpson's diversity index across productive rearrangements. The source is immuneACCESS, and TCRdb retained only in-frame sequences with V and J called. Part of the clones is not carried over; for the studies checked, unresolved V genes explain less than half of this, and the remainder is unexplained. V and J calls and clone size are as listed in that table; D and trimming were resolved from the DNA. The sample includes 150,000 to 200,000 clones, with roughly 84% observed a single time. The top ten clones comprise more than 1% of the sample.

The collaborating institutions used their own protocols to collect whole blood in K2EDTA tubes. For TCRbeta analysis, collaborators shipped samples in one of three forms: frozen whole blood, isolated PBMCs, or DNA extracted from either of those sample types. With regard to this clone: The specificity of this receptor is unknown. The sample holds no much larger clone one base away, and base qualities are not on file.

The CDR3 holds 11 amino acids from the cysteine to the phenylalanine. Of all the DNA, just the CDR3 is kept, 33 bases in frame from base 1. The germline V gene (reference sequence) yields DFQATT for CDR1 and SNEGSKA for CDR2. The germline V and J ends show losses of 6 bases and 12 bases respectively, and no gene match explains 5 bases of the junction. This TCR came from a man aged 35 to 55 with acute or convalescent COVID-19. This sequence uses TRBV20-1 and TRBJ2-1; 10 of the junction bases match TRBD2. The sample taken for sequencing was peripheral blood. The DNA is as follows: TGCAGTGCCCCGAGCGGGGGGGTGCAGTTCTTC. Its amino acids are CSAPSGGVQFF.